In this sample, the clone carrying this T cell receptor (beta chain) turned up a few times. Its antigen is undetermined. This sample is part of a study of post-analysis software for immune sequencing data. Study-wide background: Secondary progressive, relapsing-remitting and progressive-relapsing multiple sclerosis were among the included disease courses. The study's findings and limits: TRBV5-6, TRBV5-1 and TRBV20-1 were among five TRBV segments more frequent in patients than controls. Same-batch samples co-clustered strongly by F measure. Versus controls, multiple sclerosis patients showed significantly lower diversity (normalized Chao1).

The CDR3 contains 15 residues. V lost 2 bases, J lost 2 bases, and 13 bases lay in between. CDR1 is LGHNA and CDR2 is YSLEER in the germline V gene. TCR beta cDNA libraries included unique molecular identifiers. Input of about 0.9 to 10 million T cells yielded hundreds of thousands of cDNA molecules. TCRdb called the PCR reads again in MiXCR, with one record for every CDR3 protein. This table holds hundreds of thousands of distinct CDR3 sequences, around 27% found once. Sequenced sample: blood. This chain connects TRBV4-3 to TRBJ2-7, with D unclear. The receptor comes from a girl aged 10 to 17 with multiple sclerosis. The CDR3 DNA reads as TGCGCCAGCAGCCAATTAATCGTTGGGGCCTACGAGCAGTACTTC. This gives the protein CASSQLIVGAYEQYF.